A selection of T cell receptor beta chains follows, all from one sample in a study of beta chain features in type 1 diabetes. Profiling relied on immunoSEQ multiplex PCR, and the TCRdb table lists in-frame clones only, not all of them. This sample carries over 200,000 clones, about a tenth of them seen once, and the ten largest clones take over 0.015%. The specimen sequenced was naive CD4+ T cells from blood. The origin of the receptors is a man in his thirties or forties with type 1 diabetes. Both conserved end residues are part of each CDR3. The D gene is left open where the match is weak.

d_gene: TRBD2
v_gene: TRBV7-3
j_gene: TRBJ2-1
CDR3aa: CASSLGTSGYNEQFF

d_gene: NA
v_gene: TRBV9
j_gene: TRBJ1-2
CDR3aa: CASSPGGAGYGYTF

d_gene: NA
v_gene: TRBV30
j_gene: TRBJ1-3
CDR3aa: CACIAFSRNTIYF

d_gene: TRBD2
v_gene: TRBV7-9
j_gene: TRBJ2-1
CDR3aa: CASSLLSAGGSYNEQFF

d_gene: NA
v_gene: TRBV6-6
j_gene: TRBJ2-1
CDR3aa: CASSPYNEQFF

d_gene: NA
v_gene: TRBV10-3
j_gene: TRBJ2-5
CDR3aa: CAISGADGVDQYF

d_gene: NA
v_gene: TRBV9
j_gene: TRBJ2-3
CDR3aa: CASSSRRQGTDTQYF

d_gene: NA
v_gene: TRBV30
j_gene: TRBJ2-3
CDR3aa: CAWSASTDTQYF

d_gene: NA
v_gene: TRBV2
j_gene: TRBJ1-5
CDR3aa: CASRQDQPQHF

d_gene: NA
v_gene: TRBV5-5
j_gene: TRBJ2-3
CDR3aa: CASSSGMDTQYF

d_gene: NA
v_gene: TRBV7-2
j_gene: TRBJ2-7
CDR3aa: CASSLNRRRLSYEQYF

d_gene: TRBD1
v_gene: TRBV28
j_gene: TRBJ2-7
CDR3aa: CASSFPSPGQGYEQYF

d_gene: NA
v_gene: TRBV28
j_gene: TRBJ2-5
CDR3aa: CASKTLQRQETQYF

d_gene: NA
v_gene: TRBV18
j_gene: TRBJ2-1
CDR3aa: CASSPPAEGHNEQFF

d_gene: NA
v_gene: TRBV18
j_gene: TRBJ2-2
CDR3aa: CASSPLAAGELFF

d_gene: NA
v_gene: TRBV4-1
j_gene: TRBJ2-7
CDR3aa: CASSQDSGTMGLYEQYF

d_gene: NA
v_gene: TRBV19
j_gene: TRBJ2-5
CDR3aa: CASSVRGETQYF

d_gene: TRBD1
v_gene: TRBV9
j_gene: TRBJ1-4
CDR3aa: CASSAGTGGEKLFF

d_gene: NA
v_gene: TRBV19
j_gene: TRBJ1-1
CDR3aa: CASGFEAFF

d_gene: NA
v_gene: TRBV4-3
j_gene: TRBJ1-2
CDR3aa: CASSQDAGNYGYTF

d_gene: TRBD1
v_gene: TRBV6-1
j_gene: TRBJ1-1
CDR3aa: CASSAARDRGTEAFF

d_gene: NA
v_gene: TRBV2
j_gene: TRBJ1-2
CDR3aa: CASSEQGRSGDGYTF

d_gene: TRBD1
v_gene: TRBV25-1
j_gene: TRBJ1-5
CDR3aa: CASSVTGVNQPQHF

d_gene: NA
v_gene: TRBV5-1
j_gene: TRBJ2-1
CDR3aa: CASSFGTGTYNEQFF

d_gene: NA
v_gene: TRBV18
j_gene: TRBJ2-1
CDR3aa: CASSPSGTRGAEQFF

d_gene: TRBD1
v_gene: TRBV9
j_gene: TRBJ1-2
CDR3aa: CASSGGGYGYTF

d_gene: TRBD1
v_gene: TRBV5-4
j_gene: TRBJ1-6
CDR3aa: CASSPGQVNSPLHF

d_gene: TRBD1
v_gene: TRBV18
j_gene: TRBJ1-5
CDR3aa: CASSFSSRTGDQPQHF

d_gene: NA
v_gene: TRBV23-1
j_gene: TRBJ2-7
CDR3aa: CASSQSIWGQPSYEQYF

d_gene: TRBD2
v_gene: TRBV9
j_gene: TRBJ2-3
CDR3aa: CASSPPAGVTDTQYF

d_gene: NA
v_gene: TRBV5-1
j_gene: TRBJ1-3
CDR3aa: CASSRTQGPGNTIYF

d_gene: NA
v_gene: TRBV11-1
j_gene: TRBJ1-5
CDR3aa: CASSLTGNQPQHF

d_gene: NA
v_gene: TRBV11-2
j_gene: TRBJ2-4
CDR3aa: CASSLDEAKNIQYF

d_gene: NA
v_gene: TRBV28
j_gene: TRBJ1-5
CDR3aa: CASSSPTGDYQPQHF

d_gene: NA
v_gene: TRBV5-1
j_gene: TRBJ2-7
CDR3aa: CASSTAATYEQYF

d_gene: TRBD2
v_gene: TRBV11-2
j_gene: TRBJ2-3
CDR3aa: CASSLVPSGVTDF

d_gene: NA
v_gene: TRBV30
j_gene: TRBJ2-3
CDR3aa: CALVPGTTDTQYF

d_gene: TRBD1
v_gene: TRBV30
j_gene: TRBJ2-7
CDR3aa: CAWSSNDRDEQYF

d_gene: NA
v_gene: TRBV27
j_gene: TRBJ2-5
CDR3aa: CASSWGWQETQYF

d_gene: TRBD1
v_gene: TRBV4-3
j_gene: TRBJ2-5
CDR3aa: CASSLAGTGGALGETQYF

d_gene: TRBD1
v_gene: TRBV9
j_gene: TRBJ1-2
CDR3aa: CASSVGDRAYGYTF

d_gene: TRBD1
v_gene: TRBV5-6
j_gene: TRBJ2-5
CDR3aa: CASSSPQGAGETQYF

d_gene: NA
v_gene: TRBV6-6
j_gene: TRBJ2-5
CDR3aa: CASSLRRGPPDF

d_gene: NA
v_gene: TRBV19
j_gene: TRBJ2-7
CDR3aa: CASRDGGEPPYEQYF

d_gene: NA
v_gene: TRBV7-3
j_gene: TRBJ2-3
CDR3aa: CASSLASTDTQYF

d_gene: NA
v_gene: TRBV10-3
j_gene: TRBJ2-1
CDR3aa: CAIGQPSNEQFF

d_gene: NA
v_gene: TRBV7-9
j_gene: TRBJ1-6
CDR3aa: CASSPLAGAKYNSPLHF

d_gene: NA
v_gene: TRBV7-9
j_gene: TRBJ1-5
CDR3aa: CASSQTEGNQPQHF

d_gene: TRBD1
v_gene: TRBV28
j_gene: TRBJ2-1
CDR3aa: CASSSPGQGGNEQFF

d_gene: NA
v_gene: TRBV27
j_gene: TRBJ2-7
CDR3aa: CASINTGSYEQYF

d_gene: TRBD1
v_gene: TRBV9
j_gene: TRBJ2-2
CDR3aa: CASSIRTGAGSGELFF

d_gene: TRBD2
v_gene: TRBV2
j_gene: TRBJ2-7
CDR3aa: CASSLRLATYEQYF

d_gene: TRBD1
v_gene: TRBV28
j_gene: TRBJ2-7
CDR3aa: CASSTSGTGSEQYF

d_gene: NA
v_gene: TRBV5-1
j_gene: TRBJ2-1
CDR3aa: CASSSGYNEQFF

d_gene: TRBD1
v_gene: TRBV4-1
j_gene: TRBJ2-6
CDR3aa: CASSHKEDRVAGANVLTF

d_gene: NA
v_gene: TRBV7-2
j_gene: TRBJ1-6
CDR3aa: CASSLVQGGNSPLHF

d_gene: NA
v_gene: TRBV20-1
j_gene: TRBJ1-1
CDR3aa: CSAGANTEAFF

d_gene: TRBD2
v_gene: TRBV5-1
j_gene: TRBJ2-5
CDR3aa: CASRPPGGSQETQYF

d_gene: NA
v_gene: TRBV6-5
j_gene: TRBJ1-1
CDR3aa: CASRSQGVAFF

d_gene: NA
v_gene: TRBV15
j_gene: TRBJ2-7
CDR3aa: CATSREGPGYEQYF